The 29 T cell receptor beta chains below were found in one sample sequenced in a study of post-analysis software for immune sequencing data. These receptors' targets are unknown. Points from the study as a whole: TRBV5-6, TRBV5-1 and TRBV20-1 were among 4 or 5 TRBV segments more frequent in patients than controls.

TCR beta cDNA libraries had unique molecular identifiers. Using its own MiXCR run on the PCR reads, TCRdb lists one record per CDR3 protein. The profile shows about 820,000 distinct CDR3 sequences, around 50% of them singletons. The sequenced sample was blood. The receptors originated from a girl under 18 with multiple sclerosis.

The chain recombines TRBV27 with TRBJ2-4; a possible D gene is TRBD2 (6 bases). The J call may not be correct, given that the DNA end is closer to TRBJ2-7. Germline CDR1 is MNHEY and CDR2 is SMNVEV (reference sequence). This CDR3 comprises 15 residues. The CDR3 protein is CASSSRSLATYEQYF. CDR3 coding DNA: TGTGCCAGCAGTTCCCGAAGCCTAGCGACCTACGAGCAGTACTTC.

The CDR3: CASSLAGTGGAYEQYF. DNA of the CDR3: TGCGCCAGCAGCTTGGCCGGGACAGGGGGTGCTTACGAGCAGTACTTC. The J gene is TRBJ2-7, the V gene TRBV5-1, with 11 bases identical to TRBD1. The CDR3 contains 16 residues. Trimming cost V 0 bases and J 4 bases; bases outside gene matches: 6. Germline assignment: CDR1 SGHRS and CDR2 YFSETQ. The whole variable domain, filled in from reference TRBV5-1 and TRBJ2-7, reads KAGVTQTPRYLIKTRGQQVTLSCSPISGHRSVSWYQQTPGQGLQFLFEYFSETQRNKGNFPGRFSGRQFSNSRSEMNVSTLELGDSALYLCASSLAGTGGAYEQYFGPGTRLTVT.

The CDR3: CSAKGAGGYTF. DNA of the CDR3: TGCAGTGCTAAGGGAGCTGGAGGCTACACCTTC. This chain joins TRBV20-1 and TRBJ1-2, with D unclear. Germline V lookup: CDR1 DFQATT, CDR2 SNEGSKA (reference sequence). This CDR3 is built from 11 residues. The V end was cut by 4 bases, the J end by 8 bases, with 11 bases between.

The chain uses TRBV20-1 and TRBJ1-2; 12 bases match TRBD1. The CDR3 totals 15 residues. Germline V gene lookup returns CDR1 DFQATT and CDR2 SNEGSKA (reference sequence). V dropped 3 bases and J dropped 8; count of bases not matched to a gene: 10. CDR3 sequence (DNA): TGCAGTGCTAGTCTTCCGGGACAGGGGGCAGAGGGCTACACCTTC. Translating gives CSASLPGQGAEGYTF.

The rearrangement links TRBV20-1 to TRBJ2-1; 10 nucleotides agree with TRBD2. This CDR3 spans 15 amino acids. Germline V gene lookup returns CDR1 DFQATT and CDR2 SNEGSKA (reference sequence). Germline trimming cut 3 bases from V and 4 bases from J; bases unmatched to any gene: 6. CDR3 region: CSARLIAGGYNEQFF. The CDR3 coding sequence is TGCAGTGCTAGGCTCATAGCGGGAGGATACAATGAGCAGTTCTTC.

The chain recombines TRBV20-1 with TRBJ2-7; TRBD2 aligns across 7 bases. The germline V gene has CDR1 DFQATT and CDR2 SNEGSKA (reference sequence). The CDR3 extends over 16 amino acids. With V trimmed by 3 bases and J by 0 bases, 11 bases remained unmatched. In DNA, the CDR3 is TGCAGTGCTAGTTCTGGGGAGGGCCCTAGCTCCTACGAGCAGTACTTC. Translating gives CSASSGEGPSSYEQYF.

The CDR3 is CASSLFGGVDTEAFF. CDR3 in DNA: TGTGCCAGCAGTCTCTTTGGAGGGGTGGACACTGAAGCTTTCTTT. The rearrangement joins TRBV6-5 to TRBJ1-1, with D possibly being TRBD1 (5 bases). CDR1 is MNHEY and CDR2 is SVGAGI in the germline V gene. The CDR3 runs 15 residues. Trimming stripped 5 bases from V and 3 bases from J, with 16 bases between.

The chain has TRBV12-3 or TRBV12-4 and TRBJ2-7; D assignment may be TRBD1 or TRBD2 (5 bases each). The V end lost 6 bases, the J end lost 2 bases, and 14 bases lay between the germline ends. The CDR3 length is 14 residues. CDR3 loop: CASSLWDGAYEQYF. The DNA of the CDR3 is TGTGCCAGCAGCCTTTGGGACGGAGCCTACGAGCAGTACTTC.

This clonotype has only a few counts. The V gene is TRBV6-5, the J gene TRBJ2-5; no clear D gene. The V gene's germline CDR1 is MNHEY and CDR2 SVGAGI. With 2 bases removed from V and 0 bases from J, the gap between germline ends came to 4 bases. The CDR3 extends over 13 amino acids. The CDR3 DNA follows: TGTGCCAGCAGTTACCAGAACCAAGAGACCCAGTACTTC. Protein: CASSYQNQETQYF.

V gene TRBV14 combines with J gene TRBJ2-2; D may be TRBD1 or TRBD2 (5 bases each). The V end was cut by 0 bases, the J end by 4 bases, with 9 bases between. This CDR3 has 15 amino acids. CDR1 and CDR2 from the germline V gene are SGHDN and FVKESK. The CDR3 DNA follows: TGTGCCAGCAGCCAAGATGTAGGGACCACCGGGGAGCTGTTTTTT. Amino acids: CASSQDVGTTGELFF. Full variable domain (missing parts from reference TRBV14 and TRBJ2-2): EAGVTQFPSHSVIEKGQTVTLRCDPISGHDNLYWYRRVMGKEIKFLLHFVKESKQDESGMPNNRFLAERTGGTYSTLKVQPAELEDSGVYFCASSQDVGTTGELFFGEGSRLTVL.

The CDR3 coding sequence is TGCGCCAGCAGCCACATCACTTCTGGGGCCAACGTCCTGACTTTC. This codes for CASSHITSGANVLTF. The J gene is TRBJ2-6, the V gene TRBV5-1; D unclear. In germline, CDR1 is SGHRS, CDR2 YFSETQ. This CDR3 is built from 15 residues. V was shortened by 4 bases and J by 1 base, with 9 bases between the two germline ends. The variable domain in full, completed from reference TRBV5-1 and TRBJ2-6, reads KAGVTQTPRYLIKTRGQQVTLSCSPISGHRSVSWYQQTPGQGLQFLFEYFSETQRNKGNFPGRFSGRQFSNSRSEMNVSTLELGDSALYLCASSHITSGANVLTFGAGSRLTVL.

V gene TRBV10-3 combines with J gene TRBJ2-7, with D unclear. The CDR3 contains 15 residues. V was clipped by 3 bases and J by 0 bases, with 12 bases between them. CDR1 ENHRY and CDR2 SYGVKD come from the germline V gene. The CDR3 region has the DNA TGTGCCATCAGTGATGTGTCCACCTTCTCCTACGAGCAGTACTTC. Translated, it gives CAISDVSTFSYEQYF.

The chain couples TRBV9 to TRBJ1-5; TRBD1 might be the D (5 bases). Germline lookup yields CDR1 SGDLS and CDR2 YYNGEE. Trimming removed 3 bases from V and 6 bases from J, with 13 bases in between. This CDR3 has 14 residues. CDR3 residues: CASSGQGVSQPQHF. CDR3 nucleotides: TGTGCCAGCAGCGGGCAGGGAGTAAGTCAGCCCCAGCATTTT.

V is TRBV29-1 and J is TRBJ2-3; no clear D. This CDR3 region has 10 residues. V shed 7 bases and J shed 1 base, with 3 bases lying between them. Germline lookup yields CDR1 SQVTM and CDR2 ANQGSEA. DNA of the CDR3: TGCAGCGCCGGCACAGATACGCAGTATTTT. This translates into CSAGTDTQYF.

V and J are TRBV7-6 and TRBJ2-5, with unresolved D. The J call may be wrong; the DNA end is better matched by TRBJ2-7. The germline V gene has CDR1 SGHVS and CDR2 FNYEAQ. CDR3 length: 14 amino acids. The CDR3 spells CASSLAAGYYEQYF. The CDR3 coding sequence is TGTGCCAGCAGCTTAGCGGCAGGTTACTACGAGCAGTACTTC.

The rearrangement links TRBV20-1 to TRBJ1-2; D call uncertain. The germline CDR1 and CDR2 sequences are DFQATT and SNEGSKA (reference sequence). V was cut by 3 bases and J by 6 bases, with 23 bases left in between. The CDR3 is made up of 16 amino acids. CDR3 DNA: TGCAGTGCTAGCCCCCCTAATCGGGTATTTAGGGATGGCTACACCTTC. This gives the protein CSASPPNRVFRDGYTF.

The chain employs TRBV3-1 and TRBJ2-7, with D possibly matching TRBD2 (6 bases). V lost 1 base to trimming and J lost 0 bases, with 10 bases between them. There are 15 residues in the CDR3. Germline CDR1 reads LGHDT; CDR2 reads YNNKEL (reference sequence). The DNA of the CDR3 is TGTGCCAGCAGCCAAGGAGCGGGTAGCTCCTACGAGCAGTACTTC. Translated: CASSQGAGSSYEQYF.

The V and J genes are TRBV5-1 and TRBJ2-4; D is undetermined. The J call may be faulty, since TRBJ2-7 better matches the DNA end. CDR1 and CDR2 from the germline V gene are SGHRS and YFSETQ. The CDR3 is made up of 14 amino acids. This CDR3 is CASSLDGSNYEQYF. In DNA form, the CDR3 reads TGCGCCAGCAGCTTGGACGGTTCCAACTACGAGCAGTACTTC.

This clonotype was detected only a few times. CDR3 sequence: CASSFRGQGGEQYF. The CDR3 region has the DNA TGCGCCAGCAGCTTCAGGGGACAGGGGGGTGAGCAGTACTTC. The chain links TRBV5-1 to TRBJ2-7, with TRBD1 matching 11 bases. The V segment lost 2 bases and the J segment 7 bases; nucleotides outside the gene matches: 5. Germline V CDR1 and CDR2: SGHRS, YFSETQ. The length of the CDR3 is 14 residues. The full variable domain, with the rest looked up from reference TRBV5-1 and TRBJ2-7, is KAGVTQTPRYLIKTRGQQVTLSCSPISGHRSVSWYQQTPGQGLQFLFEYFSETQRNKGNFPGRFSGRQFSNSRSEMNVSTLELGDSALYLCASSFRGQGGEQYFGPGTRLTVT.

The V and J genes are TRBV5-1 and TRBJ2-1, with 8 positions matching TRBD2. Germline V gene data show CDR1 as SGHRS and CDR2 as YFSETQ. This CDR3 contains 14 residues. J was trimmed by 8 bases and V by 4 bases; bases with no gene match: 8. CDR3 in DNA: TGCGCCAGCAGCCCGGTGGCGGGGGGCGATGAGCAGTTCTTC. Translation: CASSPVAGGDEQFF.

This rearrangement joins TRBV12-3 or TRBV12-4 to TRBJ2-7; 14 bases line up with TRBD2. This CDR3 has 14 amino acids. The trim removed 5 bases at V and 5 bases at J, leaving 2 bases unmatched. CDR3 region: CASSGTSGSDEQYF. The CDR3 bases are TGTGCCAGCAGTGGGACTAGCGGGAGCGACGAGCAGTACTTC.

This clonotype was recorded a few times. This rearrangement joins TRBV5-1 to TRBJ2-1, with D maybe TRBD2 (6 bases). Germline values: CDR1 SGHRS, CDR2 YFSETQ. This CDR3 comprises 15 residues. Trimming shortened V by 3 bases and J by 0 bases, and 10 bases separated the two germline ends. The CDR3: CASSSSVNSYNEQFF. CDR3 coding DNA: TGCGCCAGCAGCTCTAGCGTAAACTCCTACAATGAGCAGTTCTTC. The whole variable domain, remainder taken from reference TRBV5-1 and TRBJ2-1, is KAGVTQTPRYLIKTRGQQVTLSCSPISGHRSVSWYQQTPGQGLQFLFEYFSETQRNKGNFPGRFSGRQFSNSRSEMNVSTLELGDSALYLCASSSSVNSYNEQFFGPGTRLTVL.

This clonotype occurred once. One end of the junction varies from germline; a read error may be responsible. This chain links TRBV20-1 with TRBJ2-3; 10 bases agree with TRBD2. Per germline, CDR1 DFQATT and CDR2 SNEGSKA (reference sequence). The CDR3 has 15 amino acids. The CDR3 sequence: CRARGLAQAGSTQYF. The DNA for the CDR3 is TGCAGGGCTAGGGGACTAGCGCAGGCAGGCAGTACGCAGTATTTT.

The rearrangement links TRBV5-1 to TRBJ1-1; no clear D gene. Trimming shortened V by 0 bases and J by 2 bases, and 11 bases separated the two germline ends. The CDR3 runs 15 residues. The germline CDR1 and CDR2 sequences are SGHRS and YFSETQ. The CDR3 here is CASSLAGIANTEAFF. The CDR3 DNA reads as TGCGCCAGCAGCTTGGCCGGAATAGCCAACACTGAAGCTTTCTTT.

This clonotype was seen a few times. CDR3 coding DNA: TGCAGCGTTGAAGTTGGGGTGGGGCAGCCCCAGCATTTT. Translating it yields CSVEVGVGQPQHF. The chain carries TRBV29-1 and TRBJ1-5, with D unclear. V dropped 1 base and J dropped 7 bases, with 11 bases sitting between them. Germline values: CDR1 SQVTM, CDR2 ANQGSEA. The CDR3 is 13 amino acids.

V and J are TRBV7-3 and TRBJ2-1, with TRBD1 matching 8 bases. The junction had 9 bases not matched to a gene; V was cut back by 3 bases and J by 8 bases. In germline, CDR1 is SGHTA, CDR2 FQGTGA. The CDR3 contains 15 residues. This CDR3 reads CASSFGAGGFDEQFF. The CDR3 bases are TGTGCCAGCAGCTTTGGGGCAGGGGGCTTCGATGAGCAGTTCTTC.

This rearrangement joins TRBV15 to TRBJ2-5; D call uncertain. The DNA end favors TRBJ2-7, so the J call may be wrong. The CDR3 has 16 amino acids. From germline, CDR1 is LNHNV and CDR2 YYDKDF (reference sequence). This chain's CDR3 is CATSRDNVKVGAEQYF. For the CDR3, the DNA is TGTGCCACCAGCAGAGATAACGTCAAAGTGGGTGCCGAGCAGTACTTC.

This clonotype was detected only a few times. V is TRBV20-1 and J is TRBJ2-5; 13 bases agree with TRBD2. After removal of 2 bases from V and 1 base from J, the junction contained 4 bases not matched to a gene. Germline CDR1 DFQATT, CDR2 SNEGSKA (reference sequence). The CDR3 length is 16 residues. In DNA form, the CDR3 reads TGCAGTGCTAGATGGGGACTAGCGGGACTCCAAGAGACCCAGTACTTC. Residues: CSARWGLAGLQETQYF.

The chain carries TRBV7-2 and TRBJ2-7; no clear D. V lost 2 bases to trimming and J lost 3 bases, with 14 bases between them. The germline V gene has CDR1 SGHTA and CDR2 FQGNSA. This CDR3 comprises 15 residues. The DNA of the CDR3 is TGTGCCAGCAGCTTAAATGGAGCCCTTCTCTACGAGCAGTACTTC. Translation: CASSLNGALLYEQYF.